Below, 22 T cell receptor beta chains from the same sample are listed, as sequenced in a study of HIV-infected patients and healthy controls (dated by TCRdb to the mid-2010s). The library was obtained by 5' RACE. Reads for this sample came from an Illumina MiSeq. The raw public reads went through TCRdb reprocessing: fastp at Q25, MiXCR clone calling, in-frame beta chains kept. Each entry merges the rows of one CDR3 protein and shows their most common DNA and genes. Counted in this sample were about 67,000 distinct CDR3 sequences; roughly a sixth of them appeared once. Around 5.9% of the sample lies in the top ten. Sequencing was performed on CD4+ T cells from blood. These receptors were obtained from a human donor in good health.

The sample holds many counts of this clonotype. The chain joins TRBV30 to TRBJ2-3, with TRBD1 as a possible D gene (5 bases). This CDR3 comprises 11 residues. The V end was cut by 4 bases, the J end by 9 bases, with 11 bases between. Germline V gene sequence: CDR1 GTSNPN, CDR2 SVGIG (reference sequence). The CDR3: CAWTQGRTQYF. The CDR3 DNA reads TGTGCCTGGACCCAGGGCCGAACGCAGTATTTT.

The chain links TRBV20-1 to TRBJ1-5; no clear D gene. The CDR3 consists of 13 residues. Trimming cost V 1 base and J 9 bases, with 13 bases left between them. Germline assignment: CDR1 DFQATT and CDR2 SNEGSKA (reference sequence). The chain's CDR3 is CSARVSFLGPQHF. DNA for the CDR3: TGCAGTGCTAGAGTTTCGTTCTTGGGGCCCCAGCATTTT.

V gene TRBV12-3 or TRBV12-4 combines with J gene TRBJ2-1; D is possibly TRBD2 (7 bases). V lost 2 bases, J lost 9 bases, and 20 bases lay in between. The CDR3 covers 16 residues. CDR3 in amino acids: CASSLRWGLAAPEQFF. CDR3 nucleotide sequence: TGTGCCAGCAGTTTAAGGTGGGGGCTAGCGGCACCTGAGCAGTTCTTC.

In its sample, this clonotype was seen many times. The chain joins TRBV10-3 to TRBJ2-7; unclear D gene. Germline V gene data show CDR1 as ENHRY and CDR2 as SYGVKD. The CDR3 contains 11 residues. V was trimmed by 2 bases and J by 5 bases, leaving 4 bases between them. The CDR3 region has the DNA TGTGCCATCAGTGAGGCGAACGAGCAGTACTTC. Protein: CAISEANEQYF.

Ten or more counts support this clonotype. The chain employs TRBV11-2 and TRBJ2-3, with D perhaps TRBD2 (6 bases). CDR3 size: 17 residues. V was cut by 1 base and J by 2 bases, with 16 bases left in between. The germline V gene has CDR1 SGHAT and CDR2 FQNNGV. The CDR3, as DNA: TGTGCCAGCAGCTTAGGCGGGGCGGGCAGCTACACAGATACGCAGTATTTT. This gives the protein CASSLGGAGSYTDTQYF.

This clonotype was seen a few times. The chain links TRBV12-5 to TRBJ2-1; D may be TRBD2 (7 bases). The germline V gene has CDR1 LGHNT and CDR2 FRNRAP. V was shortened by 0 bases and J by 5 bases, with 14 bases between the two germline ends. This CDR3 is 16 amino acids long. The CDR3 here is CASGLVLGGDNNEQFF. The DNA for the CDR3 is TGTGCTAGTGGTTTGGTATTGGGGGGGGACAACAATGAGCAGTTCTTC.

The chain has TRBV7-2 and TRBJ2-3; D is possibly TRBD2 (5 bases). V shed 5 bases and J shed 2 bases, with 17 bases lying between them. Germline V gene data show CDR1 as SGHTA and CDR2 as FQGNSA. CDR3 size: 16 residues. The CDR3 coding sequence is TGTGCCAGCAGCCCAGCTTGGAGGCCGTCCACAGATACGCAGTATTTT. Its translation is CASSPAWRPSTDTQYF.

The sample holds many counts of this clonotype. The gene calls are TRBV20-1 and TRBJ2-4, with a weak D call TRBD2 (6 bases). Germline V gives CDR1 DFQATT, CDR2 SNEGSKA (reference sequence). The V end lost 0 bases, the J end lost 2 bases, and 20 bases lay between the germline ends. The CDR3 is 18 residues long. The CDR3 DNA reads as TGCAGTGCTAGAGAAAGGTTAGGAGGGGTTCCGACCAAAAACATTCAGTACTTC. This translates into CSARERLGGVPTKNIQYF.

The chain employs TRBV28 and TRBJ2-1; unclear D gene. V dropped 3 bases and J dropped 4 bases, with 4 bases sitting between them. From germline, CDR1 is MDHEN and CDR2 SYDVKM. The CDR3 sequence is 12 residues long. The CDR3 sequence is CASSFKYNEQFF. The CDR3, as DNA: TGTGCCAGCAGTTTTAAGTACAATGAGCAGTTCTTC.

This clonotype was counted a few times. J is TRBJ2-7 and V is TRBV12-3 or TRBV12-4; 7 bases agree with TRBD1. The CDR3 is 15 residues long. Trimming cost V 3 bases and J 3 bases; bases outside gene matches: 8. CDR3 bases: TGTGCCAGCAGTTTCTCGGGCAGGGGGAGCTACGAGCAGTACTTC. It codes for CASSFSGRGSYEQYF.

This chain connects TRBV14 to TRBJ2-5; D may be TRBD2 (5 bases). The CDR3 runs to 15 residues. Germline V gene sequence: CDR1 SGHDN, CDR2 FVKESK. The V end was cut by 0 bases, the J end by 1 base, with 9 bases between. The CDR3 sequence: CASSQDLDFQETQYF. The CDR3 DNA reads as TGTGCCAGCAGCCAAGACCTGGACTTCCAAGAGACCCAGTACTTC.

The chain joins TRBV5-5 to TRBJ1-1; no definite D call. The CDR3 covers 10 residues. CDR1 is SGHKS, CDR2 YYEKEE, per germline (reference sequence). V lost 0 bases and J lost 8, with 2 bases in between. The CDR3, as DNA: TGTGCCAGCAGCTTGGAGGAAGCTTTCTTT. It is translated as CASSLEEAFF.

The gene calls are TRBV6-1 and TRBJ2-3; 7 bases are a match to TRBD1. Per germline, CDR1 MNHNS and CDR2 SASEGT. This CDR3 is 13 amino acids long. V lost 7 bases and J lost 5; bases outside the gene matches: 6. The CDR3 protein is CASITGAGDTQYF. The DNA for the CDR3 is TGTGCCAGCATAACAGGGGCTGGAGATACGCAGTATTTT.

Comment on this clonotype: A much bigger clone sits one base away, suggesting this may be a read error. The chain couples TRBV29-1 to TRBJ1-1; D possibly corresponds to TRBD1 (5 bases). Trimming cost V 6 bases and J 1 base, with 21 bases left between them. Germline V gene sequence: CDR1 SQVTM, CDR2 ANQGSEA. The length of the CDR3 is 16 residues. Here the CDR3 DNA reads TGCAGCGTCGGATCCATGGTGGCAGGGAGGAACACTGAAGCTTTCTTT. This codes for CSVGSMVAGRNTEAFF.

Ten or more counts support this clonotype. The chain recombines TRBV5-5 with TRBJ2-5; perhaps TRBD1 as D (6 bases). The CDR3 extends over 14 amino acids. V gave up 4 bases and J gave up 4 bases, with 14 bases separating them. Germline assignment: CDR1 SGHKS and CDR2 YYEKEE (reference sequence). This chain's CDR3 is CASSPTGRGETQYF. Written as DNA, the CDR3 is TGTGCCAGCAGCCCCACAGGGAGAGGAGAGACCCAGTACTTC.

This CDR3 reads CASSLIGENTEAFF. CDR3 bases: TGTGCCAGCAGTTTAATAGGGGAGAACACTGAAGCTTTCTTT. V and J are TRBV12-3 or TRBV12-4 and TRBJ1-1; tentative D call: TRBD1 (5 bases). This CDR3 contains 14 residues. V was pared by 2 bases and J by 1 base, with 8 bases between.

This clonotype occurred a few times. In DNA form, the CDR3 reads TGTGCCAGTAGTACCCCCCCTCTTTACGAGCAGTACTTC. The encoded protein is CASSTPPLYEQYF. V usage is TRBV19 and J usage is TRBJ2-7; no definite D call. Between the trimmed V and J ends, which lost 4 bases and 4 bases, there was a span of 11 bases. The CDR3 spans 13 residues. Germline V gives CDR1 LNHDA, CDR2 SQIVND (reference sequence).

This chain uses TRBV29-1 with TRBJ1-1; D ambiguous. Looked up from germline, CDR1 is SQVTM and CDR2 is ANQGSEA. V lost 7 bases to trimming and J lost 2 bases, with 5 bases between them. The CDR3 is 10 residues long. The CDR3: CSAINTEAFF. CDR3 nucleotide sequence: TGCAGCGCGATAAACACTGAAGCTTTCTTT.

The V call is TRBV6-2 or TRBV6-3, the J call TRBJ2-1, with TRBD2 identical over 11 bases. After removal of 11 bases from V and 3 bases from J, the junction contained 6 bases not matched to a gene. The CDR3 contains 14 residues. The V gene's germline CDR1 is MNHEY and CDR2 SVGEGT. The CDR3 loop reads CAGSSGRNYNEQFF. In DNA, the CDR3 is TGTGCCGGATCTAGCGGGAGGAACTACAATGAGCAGTTCTTC.

This clonotype was seen a handful of times. In nucleotides, the CDR3 is TGTGCCAGCAGCTTAGCGCAGTGGAACAGACCCACAGATACGCAGTATTTT. It encodes CASSLAQWNRPTDTQYF. The rearrangement uses TRBV7-2 and TRBJ2-3; D gene ambiguous. This CDR3 spans 17 amino acids. CDR1 and CDR2 (germline): SGHTA, FQGNSA. Trimming removed 0 bases from V and 2 bases from J, with 15 bases in between.

This clonotype was recorded a few times. The rearrangement links TRBV7-9 to TRBJ1-1; no clear D. The CDR3 loop spans 8 amino acids. From germline, CDR1 is SEHNR and CDR2 FQNEAQ (reference sequence). Deletions cut 8 bases from V and 10 bases from J, with 5 bases between. The CDR3 protein is CASPPAFF. The CDR3 nucleotides are TGTGCCAGCCCCCCAGCTTTCTTT. Full variable domain (remainder filled in from reference TRBV7-9 and TRBJ1-1): DTGVSQNPRHKITKRGQNVTFRCDPISEHNRLYWYRQTLGQGPEFLTYFQNEAQLEKSRLLSDRFSAERPKGSFSTLEIQRTEQGDSAMYLCASPPAFFGQGTRLTVV.

This clonotype showed up just a few times. The chain carries TRBV27 and TRBJ1-3; no clear D. The CDR3 totals 14 residues. Trimming pared 5 bases from V and 0 bases from J, leaving 8 bases between. CDR1 is MNHEY and CDR2 is SMNVEV in the germline V gene (reference sequence). CDR3 DNA: TGTGCCAGCAGTGGAGGATACTCTGGAAACACCATATATTTT. Amino acids: CASSGGYSGNTIYF.